The clone carrying this TCR beta chain was picked up many times. This entry is derived from a study of identical twins. CDR1 and CDR2 (germline): SGHRS, YFSETQ. CDR3 length: 13 residues. Trimming stripped 0 bases from V and 11 bases from J, with 14 bases between. TCRdb reprocessed the 5' RACE reads via MiXCR and lists one record per CDR3 protein. The sample consists of about 690,000 distinct CDR3 sequences, roughly 6% of them appearing once. The rearrangement joins TRBV5-1 to TRBJ1-1, with no clear D. The source is a man younger than 35 in good health. The sample consisted of naive T cells sorted from blood. CDR3: CASSLVAEAGAFF. CDR3 in DNA: TGCGCCAGCAGCTTGGTGGCGGAGGCAGGCGCTTTCTTT. Supplemented by reference TRBV5-1 and TRBJ1-1, the full variable domain reads KAGVTQTPRYLIKTRGQQVTLSCSPISGHRSVSWYQQTPGQGLQFLFEYFSETQRNKGNFPGRFSGRQFSNSRSEMNVSTLELGDSALYLCASSLVAEAGAFFGQGTRLTVV.